This TCR beta chain was found in a study of metastatic and nonmetastatic thyroid tumors. For the study at large: For malignant and benign thyroid patients, tumor or nodule tissue and blood were the sources whose repertoires were compared.

This clone has at least ten counts. TCRdb reassembled clones from the PCR reads with MiXCR. The data show 30,000 to 40,000 clones, about 14% seen once. No patient had received any treatment before thyroid surgery. Germline trimming cut 4 bases from V and 7 bases from J; bases unmatched to any gene: 7. The CDR3 sequence is 13 residues long. Per the germline V gene, CDR1 is SGHTA and CDR2 is FQGNSA. The V and J genes are TRBV7-2 and TRBJ2-7; 7 bases match TRBD2. The clonotype comes from a female donor with papillary thyroid cancer or a benign thyroid nodule (not recorded which). Some clones in this sample may be carry-over from other donors' samples. The sequencing sample was made of blood. The CDR3 loop reads CASSSSGVREQYF. CDR3 nucleotide sequence: TGTGCCAGCAGCTCGAGCGGGGTTCGGGAGCAGTACTTC.